This is a list of T cell receptor beta chains from one sample in a study of T cells in Graves' hyperthyroidism and ophthalmopathy. MiXCR was run by TCRdb on the multiplex PCR reads, yielding one entry per CDR3 protein. The sample lists 250,000 to 300,000 distinct CDR3 sequences; roughly 15% were seen once. Sequences were obtained from blood. The receptors come from a woman in her 40s with Graves' hyperthyroidism. Both conserved end residues are part of each CDR3. A D gene is named only where the DNA matches it firmly. Some rows mark clone size as missing; the rest say once, few, many or name a class of expanded clone.

j_gene	d_gene	v_gene	abundance	CDR3aa	CDR3nt
TRBJ2-3	TRBD1	TRBV27	many	CASRTGPSTDTQYF	TGTGCCAGCAGGACAGGGCCTAGCACAGATACGCAGTATTTT
TRBJ1-2	TRBD1	TRBV27	few	CASSRHRDRGDGYTF	TGTGCCAGCAGTCGCCACCGGGACAGGGGGGATGGCTACACCTTC
TRBJ2-2	-	TRBV5-5	many	CASSLNPGGDGELFF	TGTGCCAGCAGCCTCAACCCAGGGGGGGACGGGGAGCTGTTTTTT
TRBJ2-3	TRBD2	TRBV12-3/TRBV12-4	many	CASRGLAMGQADTQYF	TGTGCCAGCAGGGGACTAGCGATGGGACAGGCAGATACGCAGTATTTT
TRBJ1-4	-	TRBV5-1	many	CASSLTPGNEKLFF	TGCGCCAGCAGCTTGACCCCGGGTAATGAAAAACTGTTTTTT
TRBJ2-3	-	TRBV18	many	CASSRVDTQYF	TGTGCCAGCTCACGTGTGGATACGCAGTATTTT
TRBJ2-3	-	TRBV18	-	CASSPGTRTDTQYF	TGTGCCAGCTCACCAGGCACCCGCACAGATACGCAGTATTTT
TRBJ1-5	-	TRBV27	many	CASSISGGTLYSNQPQHF	TGTGCCAGCAGCATAAGCGGGGGGACACTTTATAGCAATCAGCCCCAGCATTTT
TRBJ2-5	-	TRBV28	many	CASSLQASGTQYF	TGTGCCAGCAGTTTACAGGCCTCAGGGACCCAGTACTTC
TRBJ2-2	TRBD1	TRBV9	-	CASSASSDRGLVTGELFF	TGTGCCAGCAGCGCCTCATCCGACAGGGGGCTAGTCACCGGGGAGCTGTTTTTT
TRBJ2-7	-	TRBV27	-	CASSLGRWETYEQYF	TGTGCCAGCAGTTTGGGGAGATGGGAGACCTACGAGCAGTACTTC
TRBJ1-4	-	TRBV12-3/TRBV12-4	many	CASSPVALGEKLFF	TGTGCCAGCAGCCCGGTGGCTCTGGGTGAAAAACTGTTTTTT
TRBJ2-1	-	TRBV2	many	CASRQGSYNEQFF	TGTGCCAGCAGACAGGGCTCCTACAATGAGCAGTTCTTC
TRBJ1-4	-	TRBV20-1	many	CSARGFGGGRTNEKLFF	TGCAGTGCGAGAGGGTTCGGGGGTGGAAGAACTAATGAAAAACTGTTTTTT
TRBJ1-1	-	TRBV5-6	many	CASSLYFQGESTEAFF	TGTGCCAGCAGCTTGTATTTCCAGGGAGAGAGCACTGAAGCTTTCTTT
TRBJ2-5	-	TRBV20-1	many	CSARWPLRETQYF	TGCAGTGCTAGATGGCCCTTACGGGAGACCCAGTACTTC
TRBJ1-3	-	TRBV2	many	CASGGIGNTIYF	TGTGCCAGCGGGGGCATTGGAAACACCATATATTTT
TRBJ2-3	-	TRBV7-6	many	CASSLRGAQYF	TGTGCCAGCAGCTTACGGGGTGCGCAGTATTTT
TRBJ2-1	TRBD2	TRBV7-9	many	CASSLEGGRSYNEQFF	TGTGCCAGCAGCTTAGAGGGCGGGAGGTCCTACAATGAGCAGTTCTTC
TRBJ2-7	-	TRBV9	-	CASSPGRNEQYF	TGTGCCAGCAGCCCGGGGCGTAACGAGCAGTACTTC
TRBJ2-2	-	TRBV6-5	many	CASSYRGTGELFF	TGTGCCAGCAGTTACCGAGGGACCGGGGAGCTGTTTTTT
TRBJ1-2	-	TRBV20-1	many	CSALRMGTNYGYTF	TGCAGTGCTCTCCGGATGGGGACTAACTATGGCTACACCTTC
TRBJ1-2	-	TRBV24-1	many	CATSSGARTWGYTF	TGTGCCACCAGTAGTGGGGCAAGAACCTGGGGCTACACCTTC
TRBJ2-5	-	TRBV20-1	few	CSARVELQETQYF	TGCAGTGCTAGAGTCGAACTCCAAGAGACCCAGTACTTC
TRBJ2-7	-	TRBV18	many	CASSPRRSEQYF	TGTGCCAGCTCACCCCGAAGAAGCGAGCAGTACTTC
TRBJ2-1	-	TRBV30	-	CAWSDGSWNEQFF	TGTGCCTGGAGTGATGGATCCTGGAATGAGCAGTTCTTC